The clone carrying this T cell receptor (beta chain) was counted between two and nine times. Antigen specificity is unknown. The treatment was: 10-day PBMC culture with coronavirus spike peptide pools or control peptides (ViraFEST assay). PBMC cultures, at under 2.5 million cells per well, received about 9.3 IU/ml IL-2 and about 9.2 ug/ml peptide pools. This specimen comes from a study of vaccination and CD4 T cells after COVID-19. Study conclusions and caveats: Median SARS-CoV-2-reactive clonotype numbers rose nonsignificantly, 21 to 38. Among convalescent patients, a median roughly 88% of reactive clones emerged only after vaccination. 304 of 307 vaccine-specific clones from convalescent patients were spike mono-reactive.

Oncomine TCR Beta short-read sequencing was applied to DNA from cultured CD4+ T cells. TCRdb re-analysed the PCR reads in MiXCR, keeping a single row per CDR3 protein. The sample lists approximately 26,000 distinct CDR3 sequences, approximately 40% occurring once. The sequenced material came from CD4+ T cells from blood, cultured in vitro. This receptor was obtained from a human donor who had recovered from COVID-19.

The CDR3, as DNA: TGTGCCAGCAGCCCCGGGGTCCCCACATACCAAGAGACCCAGTACTTC. Protein product: CASSPGVPTYQETQYF. The chain joins TRBV7-9 to TRBJ2-5; TRBD2 might be the D (5 bases). Germline V gene data show CDR1 as SEHNR and CDR2 as FQNEAQ (reference sequence). This CDR3 spans 16 amino acids. Trimming stripped 5 bases from V and 0 bases from J, with 16 bases between.